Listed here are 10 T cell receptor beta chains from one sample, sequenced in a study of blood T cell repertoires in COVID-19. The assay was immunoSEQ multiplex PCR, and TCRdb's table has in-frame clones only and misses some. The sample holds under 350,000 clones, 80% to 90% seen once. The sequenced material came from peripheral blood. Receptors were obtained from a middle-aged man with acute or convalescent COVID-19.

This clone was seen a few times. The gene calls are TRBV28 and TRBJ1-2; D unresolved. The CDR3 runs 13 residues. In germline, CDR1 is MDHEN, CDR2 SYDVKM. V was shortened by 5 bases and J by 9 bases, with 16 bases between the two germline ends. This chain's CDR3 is CASSPLPEYSYTF. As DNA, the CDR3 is TGTGCCAGCAGTCCCCTCCCCGAGTATAGCTACACCTTC.

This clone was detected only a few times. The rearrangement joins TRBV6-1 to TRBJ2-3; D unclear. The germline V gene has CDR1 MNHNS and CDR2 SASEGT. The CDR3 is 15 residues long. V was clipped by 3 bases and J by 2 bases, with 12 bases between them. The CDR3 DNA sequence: TGTGCCAGCAGTGAGCCGATCGGGTACACAGATACGCAGTATTTT. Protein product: CASSEPIGYTDTQYF.

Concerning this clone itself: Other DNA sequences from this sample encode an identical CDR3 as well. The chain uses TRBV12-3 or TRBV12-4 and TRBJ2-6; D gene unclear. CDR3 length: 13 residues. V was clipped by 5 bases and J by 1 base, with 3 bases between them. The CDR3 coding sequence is TGTGCCAGCAGTCCTTCTGGGGCCAACGTCCTGACTTTC. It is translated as CASSPSGANVLTF.

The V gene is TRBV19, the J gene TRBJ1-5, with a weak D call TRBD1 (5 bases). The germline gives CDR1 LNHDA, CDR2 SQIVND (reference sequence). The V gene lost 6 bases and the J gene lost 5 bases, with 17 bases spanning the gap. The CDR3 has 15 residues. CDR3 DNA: TGTGCCAGTAGGGGGGGACGCCTTGGGGATCAGCCCCAGCATTTT. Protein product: CASRGGRLGDQPQHF.

The CDR3 DNA is TGTGCCAGCAGCTTGACGGCAGGGGGCGGCGGGGAGCTGTTTTTT. As protein: CASSLTAGGGGELFF. The chain employs TRBV5-8 and TRBJ2-2; 8 bases agree with TRBD1. Germline CDR1 and CDR2: SGHTS and YDEGEE. This CDR3 spans 15 amino acids. Germline trimming cut 1 base from V and 7 bases from J; bases unmatched to any gene: 6.

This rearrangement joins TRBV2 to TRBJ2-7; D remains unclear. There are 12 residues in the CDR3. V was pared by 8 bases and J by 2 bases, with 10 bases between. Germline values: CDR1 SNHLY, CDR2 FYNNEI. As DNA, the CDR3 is TGTGCCAGCCGACTGACCGCCTACGAGCAGTACTTC. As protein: CASRLTAYEQYF. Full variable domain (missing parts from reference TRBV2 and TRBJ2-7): EPEVTQTPSHQVTQMGQEVILRCVPISNHLYFYWYRQILGQKVEFLVSFYNNEISEKSEIFDDQFSVERPDGSNFTLKIRSTKLEDSAMYFCASRLTAYEQYFGPGTRLTVT.

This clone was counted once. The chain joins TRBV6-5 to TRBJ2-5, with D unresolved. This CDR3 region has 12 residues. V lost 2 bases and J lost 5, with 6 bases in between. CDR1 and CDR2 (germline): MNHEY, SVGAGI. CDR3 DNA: TGTGCCAGCAGTTACGTCCGGGAGACCCAGTACTTC. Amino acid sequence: CASSYVRETQYF.

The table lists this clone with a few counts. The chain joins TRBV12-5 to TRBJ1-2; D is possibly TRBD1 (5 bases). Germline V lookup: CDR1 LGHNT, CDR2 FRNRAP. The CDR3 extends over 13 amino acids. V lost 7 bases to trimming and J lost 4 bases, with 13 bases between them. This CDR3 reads CASAPSGGYGYTF. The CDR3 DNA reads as TGTGCTAGTGCCCCCTCGGGGGGCTATGGCTACACCTTC.

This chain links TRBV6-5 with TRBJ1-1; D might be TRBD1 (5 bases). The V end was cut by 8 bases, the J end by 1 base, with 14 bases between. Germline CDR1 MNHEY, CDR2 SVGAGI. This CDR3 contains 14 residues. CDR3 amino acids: CASRKGFPNTEAFF. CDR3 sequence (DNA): TGTGCCAGCCGAAAGGGGTTCCCGAACACTGAAGCTTTCTTT.

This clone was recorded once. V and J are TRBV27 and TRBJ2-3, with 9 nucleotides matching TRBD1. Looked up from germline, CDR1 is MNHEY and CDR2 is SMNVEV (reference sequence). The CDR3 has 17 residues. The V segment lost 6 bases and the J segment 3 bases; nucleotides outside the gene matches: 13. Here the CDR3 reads CASSPDFTGGATDTQYF. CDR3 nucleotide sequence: TGTGCCAGCAGCCCCGATTTCACAGGGGGCGCAACAGATACGCAGTATTTT.